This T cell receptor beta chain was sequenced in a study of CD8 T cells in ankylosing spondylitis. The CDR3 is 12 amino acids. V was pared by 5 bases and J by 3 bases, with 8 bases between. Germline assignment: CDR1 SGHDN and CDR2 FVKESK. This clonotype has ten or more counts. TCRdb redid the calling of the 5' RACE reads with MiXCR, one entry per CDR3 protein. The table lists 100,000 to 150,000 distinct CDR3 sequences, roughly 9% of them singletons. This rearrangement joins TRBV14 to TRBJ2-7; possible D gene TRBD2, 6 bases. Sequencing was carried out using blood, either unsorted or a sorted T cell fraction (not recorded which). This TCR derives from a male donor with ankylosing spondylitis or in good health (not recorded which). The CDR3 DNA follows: TGTGCCAGCAGCGGGACTGGCTACGAGCAGTACTTC. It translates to CASSGTGYEQYF.